The rows below give T cell receptor beta chains drawn from one sample of a study of spatial heterogeneity in lung cancer. Each CDR3 protein is one row after TCRdb ran MiXCR on the 5' RACE reads. Here the sample spans tens of thousands of distinct CDR3 sequences, roughly 6% being singletons. The material sequenced was PBMCs, taken at surgery. The receptors stem from a male donor with early-stage non-small cell lung cancer. CDR3s include the opening cysteine and the closing phenylalanine or tryptophan. D genes are given only for firm matches. Clone size, where shown, is once, few, many, or a class for clones that have expanded.

clone_size | j_call | d_call | v_call | cdr3_nt | cdr3_aa
many | TRBJ2-5 | TRBD2 | TRBV4-2 | TGTGCCAGCAGCCAAGGTACTAGCGGAGAGACCCAGTACTTC | CASSQGTSGETQYF
- | TRBJ2-3 | TRBD2 | TRBV7-2 | TGTGCCAGCAGCTTAAGACTAGCGGGGGGGACAGATACGCAGTATTTT | CASSLRLAGGTDTQYF
many | TRBJ2-1 | - | TRBV14 | TGTGCCAGCACGACCTGGGACAACGAGGGTGAGCAGTTCTTC | CASTTWDNEGEQFF
many | TRBJ1-2 | - | TRBV2 | TGTGCCAGCAGTGAATACCTCCCTTTAGGTGGCTACACCTTC | CASSEYLPLGGYTF
many | TRBJ2-3 | - | TRBV7-2 | TGTGCCAGCAGCTTAATCTCTAGGCGGACGTATTTT | CASSLISRRTYF
many | TRBJ1-2 | - | TRBV19 | TGTGCCAGTAGTATGAAAGTTTATGGCTACACCTTC | CASSMKVYGYTF
many | TRBJ1-1 | - | TRBV20-1 | TGCAGTGCTACCCTGGAGGGAGGCACTGAAGCTTTCTTT | CSATLEGGTEAFF
- | TRBJ2-7 | TRBD1 | TRBV7-9 | TGTGCCAGCAGCTTAGGGAACCGGGACAGGACCTACGAGCAGTACTTC | CASSLGNRDRTYEQYF
many | TRBJ1-3 | - | TRBV7-8 | TGTGCCAGCAGCTTGAGCAGGGTGCCCTCTGGAAACACCATATATTTT | CASSLSRVPSGNTIYF
many | TRBJ2-7 | - | TRBV20-1 | TGCAGTGCTAGATCTCGACAGGTACGAGACTACGAGCAGTACTTC | CSARSRQVRDYEQYF
- | TRBJ1-4 | TRBD1 | TRBV6-5 | TGTGCCAGCAGTTACGGGGGACAGGGAGATGAAAAACTGTTTTTT | CASSYGGQGDEKLFF
few | TRBJ2-6 | - | TRBV5-1 | TGCGCCAGCAGCTTGGATCCCGTCTCTGGGGCCAACGTCCTGACTTTC | CASSLDPVSGANVLTF
few | TRBJ2-1 | TRBD2 | TRBV2 | TGTGCCATTACCCTCCAGGCTAGCGGGACCTTCGGGAATGAGCAGTTCTTC | CAITLQASGTFGNEQFF
many | TRBJ2-7 | TRBD1 | TRBV12-3/TRBV12-4 | TGTGCCAGCAGTGTATACCGGGACAGGGACCACGAGCAGTACTTC | CASSVYRDRDHEQYF
- | TRBJ1-6 | - | TRBV7-9 | TGTGCCAGCAGCTCCCGAAGGAGCCTGTATAATTCACCCCTCCACTTT | CASSSRRSLYNSPLHF
many | TRBJ2-3 | - | TRBV20-1 | TGCAGTGCTAGGTTGGGGAGCACAGATACGCAGTATTTT | CSARLGSTDTQYF
many | TRBJ1-4 | TRBD1 | TRBV29-1 | TGCAGCGTGGAGACAGGGGGCCACGAAAAACTGTTTTTT | CSVETGGHEKLFF
few | TRBJ2-1 | TRBD2 | TRBV18 | TGTGCCAGCTCACCACCCCTAGCGGGGGTTCAAAATGAGCAGTTCTTC | CASSPPLAGVQNEQFF
many | TRBJ1-4 | TRBD1 | TRBV11-2 | TGTGCCAGCAGCTTAGGACAGGGCAATGAAAAACTGTTTTTT | CASSLGQGNEKLFF
many | TRBJ2-5 | - | TRBV10-3 | TGTGCCATCAGTCCCGGGACCATCCAAGAGACCCAGTACTTC | CAISPGTIQETQYF
many | TRBJ1-5 | TRBD1 | TRBV20-1 | TGCAGTGCTAGGGGAGGTTCCGGGACAGTTCTCGGAGGCGGTCAGCCCCAGCATTTT | CSARGGSGTVLGGGQPQHF
many | TRBJ1-4 | TRBD1 | TRBV12-3/TRBV12-4 | TGTGCCAGCACTCCTATAGGGGGCTCGGCTAATGAAAAACTGTTTTTT | CASTPIGGSANEKLFF
many | TRBJ1-2 | TRBD1 | TRBV20-1 | TGCAGTGCTCCCCAGGGCGACAGGGGAGACGGCTACACCTTC | CSAPQGDRGDGYTF
few | TRBJ1-6 | - | TRBV6-1 | TGTGCCAGCGGTAGGGTGGCGGGAACCCTTAATTCACCCCTCCACTTT | CASGRVAGTLNSPLHF
- | TRBJ1-1 | - | TRBV19 | TGTGCCAGTAGTCGTCAGGGGTTGGGCACTGAAGCTTTCTTT | CASSRQGLGTEAFF
many | TRBJ2-7 | - | TRBV28 | TGTGCCAGCAGGATACAGGGTCGCGGGTACGAGCAGTACTTC | CASRIQGRGYEQYF
- | TRBJ2-2 | - | TRBV20-1 | TGCAGTGCCGCCGGGCCAGCCGTTCCCGGGGAGCTGTTTTTT | CSAAGPAVPGELFF
few | TRBJ1-1 | - | TRBV5-6 | TGTGCCAGCAGCTTAGGAACCCTGAACACTGAAGCTTTCTTT | CASSLGTLNTEAFF
few | TRBJ1-1 | - | TRBV6-1 | TGTGCCAGCAGTGAACGGGACGAGGAGTGGAACACTGAAGCTTTCTTT | CASSERDEEWNTEAFF
few | TRBJ1-2 | - | TRBV5-5 | TGTGCCAGCAGCTTGCGCAGGGCCGAGATCTATGGCTACACCTTC | CASSLRRAEIYGYTF
few | TRBJ1-5 | - | TRBV5-1 | TGCGCCAGCAGCTTGTTCGGGGACGGGTCCCAGCCCCAGCATTTT | CASSLFGDGSQPQHF
many | TRBJ1-2 | TRBD1 | TRBV27 | TGTGCCAGCAGTCCTGGGACAGGAGTCTATGGCTACACCTTC | CASSPGTGVYGYTF
many | TRBJ1-2 | - | TRBV20-1 | TGCAGTGCTAGAGATGGTCAATTAGAGGATGGCTACACCTTC | CSARDGQLEDGYTF
few | TRBJ2-1 | - | TRBV9 | TGTGCCAGCAGCGTGGGGGGGGCTGGCTATGAGCAGTTCTTC | CASSVGGAGYEQFF